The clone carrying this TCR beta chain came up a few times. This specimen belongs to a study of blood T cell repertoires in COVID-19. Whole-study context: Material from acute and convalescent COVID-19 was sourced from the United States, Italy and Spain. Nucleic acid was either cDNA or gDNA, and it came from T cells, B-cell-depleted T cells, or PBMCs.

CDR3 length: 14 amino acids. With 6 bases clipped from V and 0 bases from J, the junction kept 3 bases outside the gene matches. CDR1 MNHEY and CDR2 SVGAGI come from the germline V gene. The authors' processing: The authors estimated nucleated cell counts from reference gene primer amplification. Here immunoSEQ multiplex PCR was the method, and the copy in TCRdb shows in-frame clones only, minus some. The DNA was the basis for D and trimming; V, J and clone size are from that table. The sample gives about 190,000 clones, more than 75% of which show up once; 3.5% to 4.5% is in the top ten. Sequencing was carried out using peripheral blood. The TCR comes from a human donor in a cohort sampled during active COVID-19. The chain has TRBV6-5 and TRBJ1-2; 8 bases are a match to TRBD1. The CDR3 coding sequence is TGTGCCAGCAGGGGACAGGCTACTAACTATGGCTACACCTTC. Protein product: CASRGQATNYGYTF.